Following are 20 T cell receptor beta chains from one sample sequenced in a study of T cells in Graves' hyperthyroidism and ophthalmopathy. Using RNA transcripts as the source, TCR beta CDR3 regions were amplified. The TCR CDR3 was amplified in a first-round RT-PCR using the HTBI primer set. MiXCR was run by TCRdb on the multiplex PCR reads, yielding one entry per CDR3 protein. The sample contains about 420,000 distinct CDR3 sequences, about a sixth of which appear only once. The sequenced material came from blood. The receptors shown here come from a woman aged 18-29 years with Graves' hyperthyroidism.

The genes are TRBV6-1 and TRBJ2-1, with TRBD1 identical over 7 bases. This CDR3 region has 16 residues. Trimming took 5 bases from V and 2 from J; bases not matched to a gene: 9. Germline-derived CDR1 and CDR2 are MNHNS and SASEGT. In nucleotides, the CDR3 is TGTGCCAGCAGTAAAATAGACAGGGCTCCCTACAATGAGCAGTTCTTC. The encoded protein is CASSKIDRAPYNEQFF.

This rearrangement joins TRBV20-1 to TRBJ2-1; TRBD1 agrees at 10 bases. There are 17 residues in the CDR3. V trimming: 1 base; J trimming: 6 bases; junction bases outside the gene matches: 12. The germline V gene has CDR1 DFQATT and CDR2 SNEGSKA (reference sequence). In DNA form, the CDR3 reads TGCAGTGCTAGAGGTCATTTGGGGACAGGGGATTTCAATGAGCAGTTCTTC. It codes for CSARGHLGTGDFNEQFF.

This clonotype was seen a handful of times. This sequence joins TRBV2 and TRBJ2-3, with 7 nucleotides matching TRBD2. Unmatched junction bases numbered 8, after V lost 8 bases and J lost 12 bases. The CDR3 is 11 residues long. Germline loops: CDR1 SNHLY, CDR2 FYNNEI. The CDR3 DNA follows: TGTGCCAGCGGGAGGGTCGCTCGACAGTATTTT. This encodes CASGRVARQYF.

On this clonotype itself: A much larger clone is a single base away; this may be a read error. The V and J genes are TRBV14 and TRBJ1-2, with no clear D. V gave up 2 bases and J gave up 6 bases, with 13 bases separating them. Germline V gives CDR1 SGHDN, CDR2 FVKESK. The CDR3 extends over 14 amino acids. The CDR3 DNA sequence: TGTGCCAGCAGCCAAATGAGCATGGGTCATGGCTACACCTTC. Protein product: CASSQMSMGHGYTF. The complete variable domain, with remaining parts taken from reference TRBV14 and TRBJ1-2, reads EAGVTQFPSHSVIEKGQTVTLRCDPISGHDNLYWYRRVMGKEIKFLLHFVKESKQDESGMPNNRFLAERTGGTYSTLKVQPAELEDSGVYFCASSQMSMGHGYTFGSGTRLTVV.

Ten or more counts support this clonotype. The chain has TRBV27 and TRBJ2-3; 7 bases line up with TRBD1. The CDR3 is 14 amino acids. From germline, CDR1 is MNHEY and CDR2 SMNVEV (reference sequence). J gave up 4 bases and V 5 bases, and 6 bases lay outside the gene matches. The DNA of the CDR3 is TGTGCCAGCAGTGGTACAGGGGTCGCAGATACGCAGTATTTT. This codes for CASSGTGVADTQYF.

Worth noting for this clonotype: This clone may be a read error of a much larger clone one base away. The CDR3 DNA is TGCGCCAGCAGCTCCGGCGGGGGACACCCCTACAATGAGCAGTTCTTC. Translation: CASSSGGGHPYNEQFF. The chain combines TRBV5-1 with TRBJ2-1; D possibly corresponds to TRBD2 (7 bases). Germline V lookup: CDR1 SGHRS, CDR2 YFSETQ. The ends were cut back, 3 bases at V and 2 bases at J, with 15 bases in the middle. CDR3 length: 16 amino acids. Based on the CDR3 plus reference TRBV5-1 and TRBJ2-1, the full variable domain is KAGVTQTPRYLIKTRGQQVTLSCSPISGHRSVSWYQQTPGQGLQFLFEYFSETQRNKGNFPGRFSGRQFSNSRSEMNVSTLELGDSALYLCASSSGGGHPYNEQFFGPGTRLTVL.

This clonotype was recorded many times. The V and J genes are TRBV5-1 and TRBJ2-7; D is undetermined. V gave up 2 bases and J gave up 0 bases, with 9 bases separating them. CDR1 is SGHRS and CDR2 is YFSETQ in the germline V gene. This CDR3 spans 14 amino acids. The CDR3 sequence is CASSFQVSSYEQYF. The CDR3 DNA reads TGCGCCAGCAGCTTCCAGGTTAGCTCCTACGAGCAGTACTTC.

This clonotype was detected ten times or more. V gene TRBV7-8 combines with J gene TRBJ2-6; D unresolved. Per germline, CDR1 SGHVS and CDR2 FQNEAQ. This CDR3 is 16 amino acids long. Trimming shortened V by 8 bases and J by 0 bases, and 14 bases separated the two germline ends. Written as DNA, the CDR3 is TGTGCCAGCCTTGGAGCTCTGGGCTCTGGGGCCAACGTCCTGACTTTC. It codes for CASLGALGSGANVLTF.

The rearrangement links TRBV5-1 to TRBJ2-7; the D call may be TRBD1 or TRBD2 (6 bases each). The germline V and J ends were trimmed by 0 bases and 2 bases, with 12 bases remaining between them. CDR1 is SGHRS, CDR2 YFSETQ, per germline. This CDR3 has 15 residues. The DNA of the CDR3 is TGCGCCAGCAGCTTGGGGGGGGCCGCCACCTACGAGCAGTACTTC. It specifies CASSLGGAATYEQYF.

This clonotype showed up just a few times. A much more abundant neighbour one base away suggests this may be a read error. The V and J genes are TRBV6-1 and TRBJ1-5; TRBD1 agrees at 8 bases. The germline gives CDR1 MNHNS, CDR2 SASEGT. The CDR3 runs to 17 residues. This chain's CDR3 is CASSADRAPYSNQLQHF. The CDR3 DNA reads as TGTGCCAGCAGTGCGGACAGGGCCCCCTATAGCAATCAGCTCCAGCATTTT.

This clonotype was seen a few times. The chain is built from TRBV6-1 and TRBJ1-1, with 8 bases lining up with TRBD1. J lost 4 bases, V lost 6 bases, and 7 bases had no gene match. CDR1 is MNHNS and CDR2 is SASEGT in the germline V gene. The CDR3 contains 14 residues. The CDR3 DNA reads TGTGCCAGCAGCCTGACAGGGGAGGGCACTGAAGCTTTCTTT. This gives the protein CASSLTGEGTEAFF.

This sequence joins TRBV3-1 and TRBJ2-7, with D perhaps TRBD2 (6 bases). The V gene's germline CDR1 is LGHDT and CDR2 YNNKEL (reference sequence). This CDR3 has 12 residues. The germline V and J ends were trimmed by 4 bases and 6 bases, with 10 bases remaining between them. CDR3: CASSRRDSEQYF. CDR3 DNA sequence: TGTGCCAGCAGCCGTAGGGACTCCGAGCAGTACTTC.

This clonotype came up many times. The genes are TRBV12-3 or TRBV12-4 and TRBJ2-7; D ambiguous. V shed 8 bases and J shed 5 bases, with 10 bases lying between them. The CDR3 runs 11 residues. CDR3 nucleotides: TGTGCCAGCGCCCTCACCCACGAGCAGTACTTC. Translating gives CASALTHEQYF.

This clonotype was seen many times. Written as DNA, the CDR3 is TGTGCCAGCAGAATAACCGCGAGCTCTGGAAACACCATATATTTT. The encoded protein is CASRITASSGNTIYF. The rearrangement uses TRBV12-3 or TRBV12-4 and TRBJ1-3; no firm D call. Trimming pared 6 bases from V and 0 bases from J, leaving 12 bases between. CDR3 length: 15 residues.

This clonotype was counted at least ten times. The chain has TRBV28 and TRBJ2-2; D remains ambiguous. Germline loops: CDR1 MDHEN, CDR2 SYDVKM. With 3 bases removed from V and 2 bases from J, the gap between germline ends came to 7 bases. This CDR3 contains 14 residues. The CDR3 loop is CASSFVANTGELFF. The CDR3 DNA follows: TGTGCCAGCAGTTTTGTCGCAAACACCGGGGAGCTGTTTTTT. Looking up the rest from reference TRBV28 and TRBJ2-2 gives the full variable domain: DVKVTQSSRYLVKRTGEKVFLECVQDMDHENMFWYRQDPGLGLRLIYFSYDVKMKEKGDIPEGYSVSREKKERFSLILESASTNQTSMYLCASSFVANTGELFFGEGSRLTVL.

The table lists this clonotype with many counts. The chain uses TRBV20-1 and TRBJ1-1; 9 bases are a match to TRBD1. The germline V gene encodes CDR1 DFQATT and CDR2 SNEGSKA (reference sequence). With V trimmed by 1 base and J by 4 bases, 13 bases remained unmatched. This CDR3 comprises 17 residues. The CDR3 DNA follows: TGCAGTGCTAGAGCCCCCTCGGGACAGGGAATTTCCACTGAAGCTTTCTTT. It encodes CSARAPSGQGISTEAFF.

This clonotype was counted many times. The chain employs TRBV5-8 and TRBJ2-7, with 7 bases lining up with TRBD1. Germline CDR1 and CDR2: SGHTS and YDEGEE. Losses at the gene ends were 4 bases for V and 0 bases for J; bases not matched to a gene: 4. The CDR3 runs 14 residues. CDR3 bases: TGTGCCAGCAGCGGGACAGTTCCCTCCTACGAGCAGTACTTC. This encodes CASSGTVPSYEQYF.

This chain joins TRBV5-6 and TRBJ1-6, with 7 bases lining up with TRBD1. The length of the CDR3 is 17 residues. V lost 0 bases to trimming and J lost 7 bases; unmatched junction nucleotides: 10. Germline V gene sequence: CDR1 SGHDT, CDR2 YYEEEE. The CDR3 sequence is CASSLGVRGLNNSPLHF. CDR3 bases: TGTGCCAGCAGCTTGGGGGTGAGGGGGCTAAACAATTCACCCCTCCACTTT. Complete variable domain (other parts from reference TRBV5-6 and TRBJ1-6): DAGVTQSPTHLIKTRGQQVTLRCSPKSGHDTVSWYQQALGQGPQFIFQYYEEEERQRGNFPDRFSGHQFPNYSSELNVNALLLGDSALYLCASSLGVRGLNNSPLHFGNGTRLTVT.

Details on this clonotype: A much larger clone lies one base from this, so it may be a read error. CDR3 protein: CASSFRDGYYEQYF. Here the CDR3 DNA reads TGCGCCAGCAGCTTCCGGGACGGCTACTACGAGCAGTACTTC. This sequence joins TRBV5-1 and TRBJ2-7, with D perhaps assigned TRBD1 or TRBD2 (5 bases each). Trimming pared 2 bases from V and 3 bases from J, leaving 12 bases between. This CDR3 comprises 14 residues. The germline V gene has CDR1 SGHRS and CDR2 YFSETQ.

DNA for the CDR3: TGTGCCAGCAGGGCCGACGGGAACACTGAAGCTTTCTTT. Its translation: CASRADGNTEAFF. The chain is built from TRBV2 and TRBJ1-1; D is uncertain. Trimming shortened V by 6 bases and J by 1 base, and 9 bases separated the two germline ends. The CDR3 runs to 13 residues. Germline CDR1 SNHLY, CDR2 FYNNEI.